Presented here are 7 T cell receptor beta chains from one specimen sequenced in a study of shared clonotypes between healthy human individuals. Data came from immunoSEQ multiplex PCR; TCRdb stores just in-frame clones and leaves some out. The table records 2 million to 2.5 million clones, around 92% of them present only once. The material sequenced was naive CD4+ T cells from PBMCs. Subset defined: CD45RA+ positively selected. The receptor set was obtained from a man aged 18 to 35 in good health. Some clones in this sample may be carry-over from other donors' samples.

A remark on this clone: This sample also contains other DNA sequences that code for the same CDR3. This chain links TRBV7-2 with TRBJ1-1; tentatively, D is TRBD1 (5 bases). The V gene's germline CDR1 is SGHTA and CDR2 FQGNSA. The V end was cut by 1 base, the J end by 4 bases, with 7 bases between. This CDR3 is built from 13 residues. CDR3 sequence (DNA): TGTGCCAGCAGCTTAGGGGGCGGCACTGAAGCTTTCTTT. Translating gives CASSLGGGTEAFF.

The chain recombines TRBV19 with TRBJ2-6, with D possibly being TRBD1 (6 bases). CDR1 and CDR2 (germline): LNHDA, SQIVND (reference sequence). The CDR3 has 15 amino acids. The V and J ends lost 10 bases and 2 bases respectively, with 15 bases between them. CDR3 sequence: CATRQWGPGANVLTF. The CDR3 DNA reads as TGTGCCACGCGACAATGGGGGCCTGGGGCCAACGTCCTGACTTTC.

This clone was recorded once. The V call is TRBV28, the J call TRBJ2-1, with D tentatively TRBD1 (6 bases). Germline V lookup: CDR1 MDHEN, CDR2 SYDVKM. V gave up 3 bases and J gave up 12 bases, with 9 bases separating them. The CDR3 covers 11 residues. CDR3 sequence (DNA): TGTGCCAGCAGTTTTTCGACAGGGCAGTTCTTC. Its translation is CASSFSTGQFF.

This chain links TRBV9 with TRBJ2-1; TRBD1 matches at 8 bases. This CDR3 has 13 amino acids. V trimming: 2 bases; J trimming: 9 bases; junction bases outside the gene matches: 4. From germline, CDR1 is SGDLS and CDR2 YYNGEE. In DNA form, the CDR3 reads TGTGCCAGCAGCGTTCAGGGGGCTGGTGAGCAGTTCTTC. This gives the protein CASSVQGAGEQFF.

The sample holds one count of this clone. The chain employs TRBV14 and TRBJ1-2; maybe TRBD1 (6 bases). CDR1 and CDR2 (germline): SGHDN, FVKESK. Between the trimmed V and J ends, which lost 4 bases and 8 bases, there was a span of 11 bases. CDR3 length equals 12 residues. In DNA, the CDR3 is TGTGCCAGCAGCCCGGGGGGGCGGGGCTACACCTTC. Protein: CASSPGGRGYTF.

The chain uses TRBV6-5 and TRBJ1-1; D call uncertain. V was clipped by 5 bases and J by 4 bases, with 17 bases between them. The CDR3 length is 15 residues. CDR1 and CDR2 (germline): MNHEY, SVGAGI. The CDR3 bases are TGTGCCAGCAGTGTAGGACGTGGGCGAGCCACTGAAGCTTTCTTT. This sequence encodes CASSVGRGRATEAFF.

The gene calls are TRBV27 and TRBJ1-1; 9 positions agree with TRBD1. CDR1 MNHEY and CDR2 SMNVEV come from the germline V gene (reference sequence). This CDR3 is 13 amino acids long. V lost 5 bases, J lost 11 bases, and 9 bases stayed unmatched. DNA for the CDR3: TGTGCCAGCAGTAGGACAGGGGAGAGAAGTGCTTTCTTT. Protein: CASSRTGERSAFF.